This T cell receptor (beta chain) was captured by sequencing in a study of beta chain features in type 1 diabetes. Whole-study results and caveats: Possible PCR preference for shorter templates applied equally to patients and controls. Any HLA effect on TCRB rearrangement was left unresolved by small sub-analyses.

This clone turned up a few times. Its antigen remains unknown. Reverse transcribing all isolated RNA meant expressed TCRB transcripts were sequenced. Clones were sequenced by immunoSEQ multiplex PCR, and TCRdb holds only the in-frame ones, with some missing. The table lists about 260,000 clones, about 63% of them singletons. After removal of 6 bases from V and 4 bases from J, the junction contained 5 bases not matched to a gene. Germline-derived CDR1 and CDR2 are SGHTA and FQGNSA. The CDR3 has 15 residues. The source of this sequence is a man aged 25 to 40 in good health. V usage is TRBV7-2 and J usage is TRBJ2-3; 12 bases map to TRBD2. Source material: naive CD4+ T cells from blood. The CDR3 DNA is TGTGCCAGCAGTAACGGACTAGCGGGGTCAGATACGCAGTATTTT. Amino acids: CASSNGLAGSDTQYF.